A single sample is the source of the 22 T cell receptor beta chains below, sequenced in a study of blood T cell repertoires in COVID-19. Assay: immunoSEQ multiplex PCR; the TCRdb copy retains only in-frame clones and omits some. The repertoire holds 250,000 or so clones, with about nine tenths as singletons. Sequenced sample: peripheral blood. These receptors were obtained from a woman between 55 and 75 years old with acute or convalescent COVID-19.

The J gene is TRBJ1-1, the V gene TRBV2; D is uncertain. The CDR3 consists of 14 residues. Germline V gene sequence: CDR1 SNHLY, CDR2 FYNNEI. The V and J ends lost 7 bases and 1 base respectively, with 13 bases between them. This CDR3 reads CASNPEAGNTEAFF. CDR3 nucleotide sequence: TGTGCCAGCAACCCGGAGGCGGGGAACACTGAAGCTTTCTTT.

The CDR3: CAWSVGQGSNQPQHF. DNA of the CDR3: TGTGCCTGGAGTGTAGGGCAGGGTAGCAATCAGCCCCAGCATTTT. The V call is TRBV30, the J call TRBJ1-5, with D tentatively TRBD1 (5 bases). Germline values: CDR1 GTSNPN, CDR2 SVGIG (reference sequence). The CDR3 spans 15 residues. V lost 0 bases and J 0 bases, leaving 9 bases between the germline ends.

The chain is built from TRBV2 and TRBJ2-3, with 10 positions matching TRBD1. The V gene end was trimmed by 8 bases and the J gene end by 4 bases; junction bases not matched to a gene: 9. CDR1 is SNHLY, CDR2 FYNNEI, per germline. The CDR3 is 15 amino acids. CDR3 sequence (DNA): TGTGCCAGCTACCGGGACAGGGGATCCTCAGATACGCAGTATTTT. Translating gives CASYRDRGSSDTQYF.

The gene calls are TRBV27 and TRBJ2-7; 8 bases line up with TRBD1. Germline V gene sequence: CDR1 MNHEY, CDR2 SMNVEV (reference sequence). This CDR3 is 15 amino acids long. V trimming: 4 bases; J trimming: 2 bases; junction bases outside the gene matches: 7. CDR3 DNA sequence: TGTGCCAGCAGTTCTACAGGGGGGACCACCTACGAGCAGTACTTC. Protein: CASSSTGGTTYEQYF.

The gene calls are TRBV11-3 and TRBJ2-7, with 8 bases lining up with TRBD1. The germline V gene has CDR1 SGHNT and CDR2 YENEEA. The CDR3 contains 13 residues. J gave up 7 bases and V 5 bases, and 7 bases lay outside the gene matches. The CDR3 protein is CASSPGQGHEQYF. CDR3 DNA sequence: TGTGCCAGCAGCCCAGGACAGGGACATGAGCAGTACTTC.

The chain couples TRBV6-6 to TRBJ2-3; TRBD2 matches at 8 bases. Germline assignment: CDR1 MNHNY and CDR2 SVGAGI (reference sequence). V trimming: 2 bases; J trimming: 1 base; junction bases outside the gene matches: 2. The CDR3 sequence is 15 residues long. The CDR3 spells CASSYMTSGTDTQYF. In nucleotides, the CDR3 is TGTGCCAGCAGTTACATGACTAGCGGCACAGATACGCAGTATTTT.

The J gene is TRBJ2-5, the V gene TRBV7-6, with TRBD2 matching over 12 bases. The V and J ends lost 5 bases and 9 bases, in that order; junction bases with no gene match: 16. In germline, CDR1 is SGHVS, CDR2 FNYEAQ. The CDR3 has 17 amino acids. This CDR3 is CASSPEPLTSGGVSQYF. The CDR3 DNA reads TGTGCCAGCAGCCCCGAGCCCCTGACTAGCGGGGGCGTGTCCCAGTACTTC.

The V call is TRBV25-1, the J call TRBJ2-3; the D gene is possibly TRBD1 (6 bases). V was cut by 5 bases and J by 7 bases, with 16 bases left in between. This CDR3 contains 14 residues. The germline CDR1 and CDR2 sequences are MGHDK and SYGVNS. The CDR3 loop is CASSLHRTANTQYF. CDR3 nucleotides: TGTGCCAGCAGTTTACACAGGACAGCCAATACGCAGTATTTT.

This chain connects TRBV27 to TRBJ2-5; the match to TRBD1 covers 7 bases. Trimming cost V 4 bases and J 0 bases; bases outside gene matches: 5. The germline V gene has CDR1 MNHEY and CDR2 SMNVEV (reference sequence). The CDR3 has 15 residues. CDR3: CASSSPGQYQETQYF. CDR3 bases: TGTGCCAGCAGTTCACCGGGACAGTACCAAGAGACCCAGTACTTC.

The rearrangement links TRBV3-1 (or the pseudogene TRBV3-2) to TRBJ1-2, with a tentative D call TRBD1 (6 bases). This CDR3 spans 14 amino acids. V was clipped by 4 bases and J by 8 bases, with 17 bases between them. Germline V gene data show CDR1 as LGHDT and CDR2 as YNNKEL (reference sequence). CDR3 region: CASSPSTGNAGYTF. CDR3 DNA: TGTGCCAGCAGCCCCTCAACAGGGAATGCGGGCTACACCTTC.

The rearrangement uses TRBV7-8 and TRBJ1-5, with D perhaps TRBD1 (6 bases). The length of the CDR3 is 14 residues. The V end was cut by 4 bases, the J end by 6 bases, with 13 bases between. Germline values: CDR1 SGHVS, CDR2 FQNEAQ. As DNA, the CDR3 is TGTGCCAGCAGCTACTCCACAGGGACTCAGCCCCAGCATTTT. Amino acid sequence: CASSYSTGTQPQHF.

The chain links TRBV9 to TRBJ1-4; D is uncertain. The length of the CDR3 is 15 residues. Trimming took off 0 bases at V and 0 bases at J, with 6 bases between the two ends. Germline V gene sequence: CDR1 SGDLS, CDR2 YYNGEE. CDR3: CASSVGSTTNEKLFF. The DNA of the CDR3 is TGTGCCAGCAGCGTAGGGAGTACAACTAATGAAAAACTGTTTTTT.

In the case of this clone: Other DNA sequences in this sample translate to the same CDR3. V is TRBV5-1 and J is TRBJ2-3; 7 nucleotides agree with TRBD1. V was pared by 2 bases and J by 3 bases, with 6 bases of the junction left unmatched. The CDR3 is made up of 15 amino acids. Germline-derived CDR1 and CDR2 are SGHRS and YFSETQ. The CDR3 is CASSLPTGSTDTQYF. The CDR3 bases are TGCGCCAGCAGCTTACCGACAGGGTCAACAGATACGCAGTATTTT.

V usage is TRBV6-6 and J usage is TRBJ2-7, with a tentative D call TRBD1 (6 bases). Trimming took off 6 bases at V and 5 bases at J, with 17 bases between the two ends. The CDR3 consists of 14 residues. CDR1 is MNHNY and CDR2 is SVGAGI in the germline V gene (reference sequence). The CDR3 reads CASRILEGDNEQYF. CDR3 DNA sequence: TGTGCCAGCAGGATCCTAGAGGGGGATAACGAGCAGTACTTC.

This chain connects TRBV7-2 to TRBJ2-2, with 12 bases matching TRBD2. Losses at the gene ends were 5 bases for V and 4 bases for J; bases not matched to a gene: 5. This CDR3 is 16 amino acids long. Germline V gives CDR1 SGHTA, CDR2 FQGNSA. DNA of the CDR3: TGTGCCAGCAGCCGGACTAGCGGGATGAGCACCGGGGAGCTGTTTTTT. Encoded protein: CASSRTSGMSTGELFF.

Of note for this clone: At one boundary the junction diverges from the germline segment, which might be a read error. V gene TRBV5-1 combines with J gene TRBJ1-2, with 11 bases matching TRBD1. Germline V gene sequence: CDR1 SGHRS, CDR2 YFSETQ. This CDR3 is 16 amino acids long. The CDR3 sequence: CARSLGTGDRGYGYTF. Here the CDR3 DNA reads TGCGCCCGCAGCTTGGGGACGGGGGACAGGGGGTATGGCTACACCTTC.

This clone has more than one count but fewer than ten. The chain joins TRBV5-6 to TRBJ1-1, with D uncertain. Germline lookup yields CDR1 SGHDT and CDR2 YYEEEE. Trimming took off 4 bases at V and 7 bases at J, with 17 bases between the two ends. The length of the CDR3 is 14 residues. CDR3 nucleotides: TGTGCCAGCAGCACCATGGGAGCTGGGTTTGAAGCTTTCTTT. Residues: CASSTMGAGFEAFF.

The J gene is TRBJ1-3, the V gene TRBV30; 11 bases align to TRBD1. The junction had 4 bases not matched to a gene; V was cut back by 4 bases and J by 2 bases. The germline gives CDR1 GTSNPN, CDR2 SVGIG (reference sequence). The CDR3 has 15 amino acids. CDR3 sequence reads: CAWTRTGGPGNTIYF. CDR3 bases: TGTGCCTGGACAAGGACAGGGGGCCCTGGAAACACCATATATTTT.

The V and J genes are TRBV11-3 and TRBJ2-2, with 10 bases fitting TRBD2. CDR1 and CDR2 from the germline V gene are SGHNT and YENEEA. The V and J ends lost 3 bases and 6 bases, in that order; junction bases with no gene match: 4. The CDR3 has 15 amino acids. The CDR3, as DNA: TGTGCCAGCAGCTTTGGACTAGCGGTCCCCGGGGAGCTGTTTTTT. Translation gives CASSFGLAVPGELFF.

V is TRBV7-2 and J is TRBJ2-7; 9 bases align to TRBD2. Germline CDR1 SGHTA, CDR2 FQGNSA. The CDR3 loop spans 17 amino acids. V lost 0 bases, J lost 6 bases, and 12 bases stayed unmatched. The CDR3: CASSLASGGTRLTEQYF. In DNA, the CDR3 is TGTGCCAGCAGCTTAGCTAGCGGGGGAACCCGGCTTACCGAGCAGTACTTC. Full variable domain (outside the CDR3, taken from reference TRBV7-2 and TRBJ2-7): GAGVSQSPSNKVTEKGKDVELRCDPISGHTALYWYRQSLGQGLEFLIYFQGNSAPDKSGLPSDRFSAERTGGSVSTLTIQRTQQEDSAVYLCASSLASGGTRLTEQYFGPGTRLTVT.

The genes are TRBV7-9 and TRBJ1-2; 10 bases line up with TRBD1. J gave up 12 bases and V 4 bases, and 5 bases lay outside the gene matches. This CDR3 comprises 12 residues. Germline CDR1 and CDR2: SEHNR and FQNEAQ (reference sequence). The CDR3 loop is CASSWDRGRNTF. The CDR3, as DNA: TGTGCCAGCAGCTGGGACAGGGGTAGGAACACCTTC.

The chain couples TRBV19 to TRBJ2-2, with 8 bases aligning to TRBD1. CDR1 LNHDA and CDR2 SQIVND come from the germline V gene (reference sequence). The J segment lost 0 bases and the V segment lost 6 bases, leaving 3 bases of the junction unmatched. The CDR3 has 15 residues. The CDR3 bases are TGTGCCAGTAGCGTGACAGGGGCGAACACCGGGGAGCTGTTTTTT. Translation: CASSVTGANTGELFF.